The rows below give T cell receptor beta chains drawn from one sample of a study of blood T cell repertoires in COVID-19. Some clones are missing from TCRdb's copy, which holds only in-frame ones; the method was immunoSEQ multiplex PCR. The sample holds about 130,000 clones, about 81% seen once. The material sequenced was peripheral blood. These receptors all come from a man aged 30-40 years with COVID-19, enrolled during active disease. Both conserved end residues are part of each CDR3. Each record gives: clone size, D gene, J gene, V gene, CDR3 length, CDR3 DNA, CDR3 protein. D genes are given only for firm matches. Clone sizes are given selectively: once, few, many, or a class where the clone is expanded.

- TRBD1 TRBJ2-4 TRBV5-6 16 TGTGCCAGCAGCTCGGGGACAGTTCTAGCCAAAAACATTCAGTACTTC CASSSGTVLAKNIQYF
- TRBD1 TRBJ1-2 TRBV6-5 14 TGTGCCAGCAGATCAGGACAGGGGTGGAGTGGCTACACCTTC CASRSGQGWSGYTF
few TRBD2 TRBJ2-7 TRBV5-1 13 TGCGCCAGCCGAGCGACTAGCGGGATCGAGCAGTACTTC CASRATSGIEQYF
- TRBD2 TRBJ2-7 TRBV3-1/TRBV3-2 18 TGTGCCAGCAGCCAAGATAAGGTTGTAACTAGCGGGGTCTCCGGGCAGTACTTC CASSQDKVVTSGVSGQYF
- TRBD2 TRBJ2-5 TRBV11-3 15 TGTGCCAGCAGAGCTCCCGGGGGGGCCCGAGAGACCCAGTACTTC CASRAPGGARETQYF
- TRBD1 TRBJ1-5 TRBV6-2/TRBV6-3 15 TGTGCCAGCAGTTACACAGGGGGCACTGGGCAGCCCCAGCATTTT CASSYTGGTGQPQHF
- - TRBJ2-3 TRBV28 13 TGTGCCAGCAGTCTACGTAGCACAGATACGCAGTATTTT CASSLRSTDTQYF
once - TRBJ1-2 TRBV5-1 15 TGCGCCAGCCAAGAAGGGGACAACACTAACTATGGCTACACCTTC CASQEGDNTNYGYTF
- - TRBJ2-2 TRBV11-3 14 TGTGCCAGCAGCGCGATCAGGGTTACCGGGGAGCTGTTTTTT CASSAIRVTGELFF
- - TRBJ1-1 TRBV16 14 TGTGCCAGCAGCCAATTTGCAGGGAACACTGAAGCTTTCTTT CASSQFAGNTEAFF
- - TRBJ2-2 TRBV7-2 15 TGTGCCAGCAGCTTAGATGAGCGTAGCACCGGGGAGCTGTTTTTT CASSLDERSTGELFF
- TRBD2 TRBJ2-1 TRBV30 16 TGTGCCTGGAGTGTCGGGACTAGCGCGTACTACAATGAGCAGTTCTTC CAWSVGTSAYYNEQFF
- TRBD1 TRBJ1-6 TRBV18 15 TGTGCCAGCTCACTACGGACAGGGGGCGATTCACCCCTCCACTTT CASSLRTGGDSPLHF
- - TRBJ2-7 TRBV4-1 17 TGCGCCAGCAGCCCCGGGAGAATACCCTCCAGCTCCTACGAGCAGTACTTC CASSPGRIPSSSYEQYF
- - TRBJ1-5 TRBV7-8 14 TGTGCCAGCAGCCCCGACCCACAGGACCAGCCCCAGCATTTT CASSPDPQDQPQHF
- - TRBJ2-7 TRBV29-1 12 TGCAGCGTCCGTGACATGTCCTACGAGCAGTACTTC CSVRDMSYEQYF
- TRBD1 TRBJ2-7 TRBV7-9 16 TGTGCCAGCAGCCCCCAACCCGGGACAGGGGGCAACGAGCAGTACTTC CASSPQPGTGGNEQYF
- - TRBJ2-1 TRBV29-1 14 TGCAGCGTTGAAAGGCTAGTTCCGGGCAATGAGCAGTTCTTC CSVERLVPGNEQFF
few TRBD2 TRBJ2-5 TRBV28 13 TGTGCCAGCAGCGGGGGGGCTACGGAGACCCAGTACTTC CASSGGATETQYF
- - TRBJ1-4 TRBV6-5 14 TGTGCCAGCAGTTTACAGCTCCCTAATGAAAAACTGTTTTTT CASSLQLPNEKLFF
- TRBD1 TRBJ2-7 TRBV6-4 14 TGTGCCAGCAGTGGACAGGGTTGGACCTACGAGCAGTACTTC CASSGQGWTYEQYF
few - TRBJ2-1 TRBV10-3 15 TGTGCCATCAGCCAAGCGGGCGTGGGCTACAATGAGCAGTTCTTC CAISQAGVGYNEQFF
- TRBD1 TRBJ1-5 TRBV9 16 TGTGCCAGCAGCGCCGGGACAGGGTCTAATAATCAGCCCCAGCATTTT CASSAGTGSNNQPQHF
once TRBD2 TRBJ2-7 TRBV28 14 TGTGCCAGCAGTCCCCCCGGGGGGTCCTACGAGCAGTACTTC CASSPPGGSYEQYF
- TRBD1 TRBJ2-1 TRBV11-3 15 TGTGCCAGCAGCTTGCGACAGGGAGATAAGTATGAGCAGTTCTTC CASSLRQGDKYEQFF
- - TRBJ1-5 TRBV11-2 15 TGTGCCAGCAGCTTAGTCGGGGGGGCGCGTCAGCCCCAGCATTTT CASSLVGGARQPQHF
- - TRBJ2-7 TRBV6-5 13 TGTGCCAGCAGTACGGGACACCACTACGAGCAGTACTTC CASSTGHHYEQYF
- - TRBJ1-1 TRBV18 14 TGTGCCAGCTCACCAGGCGTGGAGAATACTGAAGCTTTCTTT CASSPGVENTEAFF
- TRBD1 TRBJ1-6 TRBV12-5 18 TGTGCTAGTGGTTTGGTAGGATGGGCAGGGGGTTTAAGTTCACCCCTCCACTTT CASGLVGWAGGLSSPLHF
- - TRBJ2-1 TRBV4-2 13 TGTGCCAGCAGCCATGACAGATACAATGAGCAGTTCTTC CASSHDRYNEQFF
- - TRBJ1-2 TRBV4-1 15 TGCGCCAGCAGCCAAGGTCCCGAACAGAACTATGGCTACACCTTC CASSQGPEQNYGYTF
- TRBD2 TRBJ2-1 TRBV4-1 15 TGCGCCAGCAGCCAAAGCGGGGGGGCTCACAATGAGCAGTTCTTC CASSQSGGAHNEQFF
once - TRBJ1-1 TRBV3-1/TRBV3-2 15 TGTGCCAGCGCCCCAAGGTCGCAGGGCTACACTGAAGCTTTCTTT CASAPRSQGYTEAFF
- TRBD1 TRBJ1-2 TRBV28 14 TGTGCCAGCAGTGGGGATAAGGGGGCGGGTGGCTACACCTTC CASSGDKGAGGYTF
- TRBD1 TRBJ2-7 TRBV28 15 TGTGCCAGCAGGCCTATCGGGACAGTCGTATACGAGCAGTACTTC CASRPIGTVVYEQYF
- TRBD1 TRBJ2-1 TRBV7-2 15 TGTGCCAGCAGCTTGGGACAGGGGGCATCCAATGAGCAGTTCTTC CASSLGQGASNEQFF
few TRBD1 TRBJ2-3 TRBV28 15 TGTGCCAGCAGTTTAACGGGACAGGGGACAGATACGCAGTATTTT CASSLTGQGTDTQYF
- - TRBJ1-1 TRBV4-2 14 TGTGCCAGCAGCCACCCAACCGGGTTCACTGAAGCTTTCTTT CASSHPTGFTEAFF
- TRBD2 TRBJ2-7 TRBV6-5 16 TGTGCCAGCAGTTATAGGATAGCGGGGCCCGCCTACGAGCAGTACTTC CASSYRIAGPAYEQYF
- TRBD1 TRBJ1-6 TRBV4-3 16 TGCGCCAGCAGCCAATCGGGACAGGGGGCACGGGCACCCCTCCACTTT CASSQSGQGARAPLHF
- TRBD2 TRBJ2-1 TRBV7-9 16 TGTGCCAGCAGCTTAAGCGGGAGTGACATTTACAATGAGCAGTTCTTC CASSLSGSDIYNEQFF
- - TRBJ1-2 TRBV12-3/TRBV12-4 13 - CASSSSVLFGYTF
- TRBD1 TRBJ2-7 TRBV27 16 TGTGCCAGCAGTTTATTCCTCGCGGGACAGGGGGACGAGCAGTACTTC CASSLFLAGQGDEQYF
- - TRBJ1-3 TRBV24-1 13 TGTGCCACCAGTCGGACAGCCGGAAACACCATATATTTT CATSRTAGNTIYF
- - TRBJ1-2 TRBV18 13 TGTGCCAGCTCACAGCGACAGAACTATGGCTACACCTTC CASSQRQNYGYTF
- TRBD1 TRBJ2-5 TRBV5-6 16 TGTGCCAGCAGCTTTGGGACAGGGGCCTTAGGAGAGACCCAGTACTTC CASSFGTGALGETQYF
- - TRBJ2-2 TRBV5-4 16 TGTGCCAGCAGCTTGGGGCTCGGGAGTGTCACCGGGGAGCTGTTTTTT CASSLGLGSVTGELFF
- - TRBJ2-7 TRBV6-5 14 TGTGCCAGCAGTTACGTGGCTAGCCGACTAGAGCAGTACTTC CASSYVASRLEQYF
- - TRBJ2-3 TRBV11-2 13 TGTGCCAGCAGCTTCCCGGGCACAGATACGCAGTATTTT CASSFPGTDTQYF
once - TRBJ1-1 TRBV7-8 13 TGTGCCAGCAGCTTACGTGGCAACACTGAAGCTTTCTTT CASSLRGNTEAFF
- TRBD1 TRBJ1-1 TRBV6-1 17 TGTGCCAGCAGTGAAACAGGGGGCAGAACGTGGGACACTGAAGCTTTCTTT CASSETGGRTWDTEAFF
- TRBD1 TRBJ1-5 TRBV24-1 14 TGTGCCTCAGGCGACAGGGGAAGCAATCAGCCCCAGCATTTT CASGDRGSNQPQHF
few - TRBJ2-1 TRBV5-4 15 TGTGCCAGCAGCGAGAGCCGAGCCTCCTACAATGAGCAGTTCTTC CASSESRASYNEQFF
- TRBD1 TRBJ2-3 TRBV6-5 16 TGTGCCAGCAGTTACTCAGGGGGCTTAAGCACAGATACGCAGTATTTT CASSYSGGLSTDTQYF
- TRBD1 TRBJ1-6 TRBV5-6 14 TGTGCCAGCAGACGGGGACAGGGTCGTACACCCCTCCACTTT CASRRGQGRTPLHF
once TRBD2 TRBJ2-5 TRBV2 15 TGTGCCAGCGGCGCTAGCGGGGCTACGCAAGAGACCCAGTACTTC CASGASGATQETQYF
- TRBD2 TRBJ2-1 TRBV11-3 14 TGTGCCAGCAGCTTCGGGGGGAGACACAATGAGCAGTTCTTC CASSFGGRHNEQFF
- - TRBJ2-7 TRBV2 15 TGTGCCAGCAGTGAGGAGTCGATTTTCTCCTACGAGCAGTACTTC CASSEESIFSYEQYF
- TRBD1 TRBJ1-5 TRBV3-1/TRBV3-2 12 TGTGCCAGCAGCCCCCCAGGGGGGCCCCAGCATTTT CASSPPGGPQHF
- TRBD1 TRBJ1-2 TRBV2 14 TGTGCCAGCAGAAAGACAGGGGGAGCTGATGGCTACACCTTC CASRKTGGADGYTF